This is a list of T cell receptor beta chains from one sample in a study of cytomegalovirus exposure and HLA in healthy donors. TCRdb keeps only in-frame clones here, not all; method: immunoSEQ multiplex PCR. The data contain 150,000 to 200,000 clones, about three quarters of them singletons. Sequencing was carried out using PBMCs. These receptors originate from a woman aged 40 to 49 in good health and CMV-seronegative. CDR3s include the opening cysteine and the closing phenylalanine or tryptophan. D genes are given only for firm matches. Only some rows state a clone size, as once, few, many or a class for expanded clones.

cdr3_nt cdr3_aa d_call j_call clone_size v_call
TGTGCCAGCAGTGAACTCGCGACTGGAAACACCATATATTTT CASSELATGNTIYF NA TRBJ1-3 NA TRBV2
TGTGCCAGCAGTCCCCCCGGGGGATACCGGCGGTATTTT CASSPPGGYRRYF NA TRBJ2-3 NA TRBV27
TGTGCCATCAGTGAGTCGGGGAGGAGGGACGAGCAGTACTTC CAISESGRRDEQYF NA TRBJ2-7 NA TRBV10-3
TGTGCCAGCCGAAGACTTGGACAGGGGTCAGATACGCAGTATTTT CASRRLGQGSDTQYF TRBD1 TRBJ2-3 NA TRBV6-5
TGTGCCAGCAGTGCGAGGGGGTATGGCTACACCTTC CASSARGYGYTF NA TRBJ1-2 once TRBV27
TGTGCCAGCAGAAGGAACCGGGGACAGGGGGAAGAGACCCAGTACTTC CASRRNRGQGEETQYF TRBD1 TRBJ2-5 few TRBV6-6
TGTGCCAGCAGCAAAGAGCGGGAGGGAGTACAGGAGCAGTACTTC CASSKEREGVQEQYF NA TRBJ2-7 NA TRBV21-1
TGTGCCAGCAGCTCCACAGGGGGCTGGGGGTACGAGCAGTACTTC CASSSTGGWGYEQYF TRBD1 TRBJ2-7 NA TRBV7-9
TGTGCCACCAGCAGAGCCGGGACAGGGTCGTACGAGCAGTACTTC CATSRAGTGSYEQYF TRBD1 TRBJ2-7 few TRBV15
TGTGCCAGTACCCCTGGTGGGACAGGGATAACTGAAGCTTTCTTT CASTPGGTGITEAFF TRBD1 TRBJ1-1 NA TRBV19
TGCAGCGTTGCAGGGTTCGGTGAAAAACTGTTTTTT CSVAGFGEKLFF NA TRBJ1-4 few TRBV29-1
TGTGCCAGCAGCTCCTCCCACAGGGCTAGCAATCAGCCCCAGCATTTT CASSSSHRASNQPQHF NA TRBJ1-5 NA TRBV7-2